The rows below give T cell receptor beta chains drawn from one sample of a study of CD8 T cells in Susac syndrome. TCRdb ran MiXCR on the immunoSEQ multiplex PCR reads and lists one entry per CDR3 protein. The table records 100,000 to 150,000 distinct CDR3 sequences, over 85% of them present only once. Sample: CD8+ T cells from PBMCs. These receptors all stem from a human donor with Susac syndrome. Both conserved end residues are part of each CDR3. The D gene is left open where the match is weak. Part of the rows lack a size; the others show once, few, many or a class for expanded clones.

d_gene: NA
v_gene: TRBV9
j_gene: TRBJ1-2
abundance: NA
CDR3nt: TGTGCCAGCAGCCCTTTTTGGGTAGGGGATGGCTACACCTTC
CDR3aa: CASSPFWVGDGYTF

d_gene: TRBD1
v_gene: TRBV7-9
j_gene: TRBJ2-5
abundance: NA
CDR3nt: TGTGCCAGCAGCTTAGCCTCAGGGGGCCTCCAAGAGACCCAGTACTTC
CDR3aa: CASSLASGGLQETQYF

d_gene: NA
v_gene: TRBV3-1
j_gene: TRBJ1-1
abundance: NA
CDR3nt: TGTGCCAGCAGCCTCCTGAGGGGGGGAGGGATCCTGAACACTGAAGCTTTCTTT
CDR3aa: CASSLLRGGGILNTEAFF

d_gene: NA
v_gene: TRBV6-2/TRBV6-3
j_gene: TRBJ2-5
abundance: NA
CDR3nt: TGTGCCAGCAGTTACGGGGGCCCCGAGACCCAGTACTTC
CDR3aa: CASSYGGPETQYF

d_gene: TRBD1
v_gene: TRBV4-1
j_gene: TRBJ1-2
abundance: NA
CDR3nt: TGCGCCAGCAGCCCCCGTCAGGACAGGGGGGACTATGGCTACACCTTC
CDR3aa: CASSPRQDRGDYGYTF

d_gene: TRBD2
v_gene: TRBV7-6
j_gene: TRBJ2-7
abundance: NA
CDR3nt: TGTGCCAGCAGCGATTTTAGCGGGGAGGGCTCCTACGAGCAGTACTTC
CDR3aa: CASSDFSGEGSYEQYF

d_gene: NA
v_gene: TRBV4-1
j_gene: TRBJ2-7
abundance: NA
CDR3nt: TGCGCCAGCAGCCAAGACAAGGGGCGCCCCTACGAGCAGTACTTC
CDR3aa: CASSQDKGRPYEQYF

d_gene: NA
v_gene: TRBV9
j_gene: TRBJ2-1
abundance: NA
CDR3nt: TGTGCCAGCAGCGTAGCTTCGGGGGTGTTTATTGATGAGCAGTTCTTC
CDR3aa: CASSVASGVFIDEQFF

d_gene: NA
v_gene: TRBV7-7
j_gene: TRBJ2-7
abundance: NA
CDR3nt: TGTGCTAGCGATGGCGAGCAGTACTTC
CDR3aa: CASDGEQYF

d_gene: NA
v_gene: TRBV30
j_gene: TRBJ1-2
abundance: NA
CDR3nt: TGTGCCTGGCACACAGGGTGGGGCTACACCTTC
CDR3aa: CAWHTGWGYTF

d_gene: NA
v_gene: TRBV30
j_gene: TRBJ2-7
abundance: NA
CDR3nt: TGTGCCTGGAGTGTAACGGGTAGATACGAGCAGTACTTC
CDR3aa: CAWSVTGRYEQYF

d_gene: TRBD2
v_gene: TRBV7-2
j_gene: TRBJ2-7
abundance: few
CDR3nt: TGTGCCAGCAGCTCCGTGAGCGGGAGTCCCTACGAGCAGTACTTC
CDR3aa: CASSSVSGSPYEQYF

d_gene: NA
v_gene: TRBV5-4
j_gene: TRBJ1-1
abundance: NA
CDR3nt: TGTGCCAGCAGCTGGGGGACACAGAGTGAAGCTTTCTTT
CDR3aa: CASSWGTQSEAFF

d_gene: TRBD2
v_gene: TRBV6-1
j_gene: TRBJ2-5
abundance: once
CDR3nt: TGTGCCAGCAGTGAGATCAGCGGGGATCAAGAGACCCAGTACTTC
CDR3aa: CASSEISGDQETQYF

d_gene: TRBD2
v_gene: TRBV12-3/TRBV12-4
j_gene: TRBJ2-1
abundance: once
CDR3nt: TGTGCCAGCGCAAGGGAGGGAGGAGTACTCAATGAGCAGTTCTTC
CDR3aa: CASAREGGVLNEQFF

d_gene: NA
v_gene: TRBV30
j_gene: TRBJ1-1
abundance: NA
CDR3nt: TGTGCCTGGAGTGTAACCCGGGGCACTGAAGCTTTCTTT
CDR3aa: CAWSVTRGTEAFF

d_gene: NA
v_gene: TRBV6-5
j_gene: TRBJ2-5
abundance: NA
CDR3nt: TGTGCCAGCAGTTACTCCTCTCGGGAAGAGACCCAGTACTTC
CDR3aa: CASSYSSREETQYF

d_gene: TRBD2
v_gene: TRBV4-3
j_gene: TRBJ2-7
abundance: NA
CDR3nt: TGCGCCAGCAGCCAAGATGGCTTTAGGAGCGGGAGTAACTACGAGCAGTACTTC
CDR3aa: CASSQDGFRSGSNYEQYF

d_gene: NA
v_gene: TRBV19
j_gene: TRBJ2-7
abundance: once
CDR3nt: TGTGCCAGTAGTCCGGAGGACCGACTTACCTACGAGCAGTACTTC
CDR3aa: CASSPEDRLTYEQYF

d_gene: TRBD1
v_gene: TRBV6-1
j_gene: TRBJ2-6
abundance: NA
CDR3nt: TGTGCCAGCCTGGGGACAGTTCTCTCTGGGGCCAACGTCCTGACTTTC
CDR3aa: CASLGTVLSGANVLTF

d_gene: NA
v_gene: TRBV6-2/TRBV6-3
j_gene: TRBJ2-1
abundance: NA
CDR3nt: TGTGCCAGCAGTTACCCCGTCGGGGTCGGAATTTATGAGCAGTTCTTC
CDR3aa: CASSYPVGVGIYEQFF

d_gene: NA
v_gene: TRBV11-3
j_gene: TRBJ2-2
abundance: NA
CDR3nt: TGTGCCAGCAGCTCCCACCAGACCGGGGAGCTGTTTTTT
CDR3aa: CASSSHQTGELFF

d_gene: NA
v_gene: TRBV20-1
j_gene: TRBJ1-1
abundance: few
CDR3nt: TGCAGTGCTCCCAGGGGGAACACTGAAGCTTTCTTT
CDR3aa: CSAPRGNTEAFF

d_gene: NA
v_gene: TRBV9
j_gene: TRBJ2-7
abundance: NA
CDR3nt: TGTGCCAGCAGCGTAGCGGAGGGACCGGCGTACGAGCAGTACTTC
CDR3aa: CASSVAEGPAYEQYF

d_gene: NA
v_gene: TRBV6-5
j_gene: TRBJ1-1
abundance: NA
CDR3nt: TGTGCCAGCAGTTACTCCCCGGGGAACACTGAAGCTTTCTTT
CDR3aa: CASSYSPGNTEAFF

d_gene: NA
v_gene: TRBV19
j_gene: TRBJ1-1
abundance: NA
CDR3nt: TGTGCCAGTAGTATCGCCGGGACGGGGAACACTGAAGCTTTCTTT
CDR3aa: CASSIAGTGNTEAFF

d_gene: NA
v_gene: TRBV7-9
j_gene: TRBJ2-2
abundance: NA
CDR3nt: TGTGCCAGCAGCCCCCTAACCGGGGAGCTGTTTTTT
CDR3aa: CASSPLTGELFF

d_gene: TRBD1
v_gene: TRBV25-1
j_gene: TRBJ1-2
abundance: NA
CDR3nt: TGTGCCAGCAGTGAATATCCCGAACTACGTCCGGGACAGGGATCGTTCTATGGCTACACCTTC
CDR3aa: CASSEYPELRPGQGSFYGYTF

d_gene: NA
v_gene: TRBV18
j_gene: TRBJ1-2
abundance: NA
CDR3nt: TGTGCCAGCTCACCCCCAGCCCGGACAGAAAACCTTAAGAACTATGGCTACACCTTC
CDR3aa: CASSPPARTENLKNYGYTF

d_gene: NA
v_gene: TRBV27
j_gene: TRBJ2-5
abundance: once
CDR3nt: TGTGCCAGCAGTCAAAAGGCGGGATCCCCCCAGTACTTC
CDR3aa: CASSQKAGSPQYF

d_gene: NA
v_gene: TRBV4-1
j_gene: TRBJ1-2
abundance: NA
CDR3nt: TGCGCCAGCAGCCAGGATCAATCTCTCAGGACCTTC
CDR3aa: CASSQDQSLRTF

d_gene: NA
v_gene: TRBV5-1
j_gene: TRBJ2-7
abundance: once
CDR3nt: TGCGCCAGCAGCTTGGACCGCAGGGACGAGCAGTACTTC
CDR3aa: CASSLDRRDEQYF

d_gene: NA
v_gene: TRBV6-5
j_gene: TRBJ1-4
abundance: NA
CDR3nt: TGTGCCAGCAGTTACCTAGGGGGGGTTGGAGAAAAACTGTTTTTT
CDR3aa: CASSYLGGVGEKLFF

d_gene: TRBD1
v_gene: TRBV4-1
j_gene: TRBJ2-7
abundance: NA
CDR3nt: TGCGCCAGCAGCCATTTACAGGGGGTCCCCTACGAGCAGTACTTC
CDR3aa: CASSHLQGVPYEQYF

d_gene: NA
v_gene: TRBV27
j_gene: TRBJ2-7
abundance: NA
CDR3nt: TGTGCCAGCAGTTTATCAACCGCCAGGTACGAGCAGTACTTC
CDR3aa: CASSLSTARYEQYF

d_gene: TRBD1
v_gene: TRBV7-9
j_gene: TRBJ1-6
abundance: NA
CDR3nt: TGTGCCAGCAGCTTAGGTTTCGTGGGACAGGGGGCGCGTTCACCCCTCCACTTT
CDR3aa: CASSLGFVGQGARSPLHF

d_gene: NA
v_gene: TRBV21-1
j_gene: TRBJ1-1
abundance: NA
CDR3nt: TGTGCCAGCAGCCCGTGGGGCAGGGAAGCTTTCTTT
CDR3aa: CASSPWGREAFF

d_gene: NA
v_gene: TRBV6-2/TRBV6-3
j_gene: TRBJ1-1
abundance: NA
CDR3nt: TGTGCCAGCAGTTACTCGATATGGCAGGGCTTAGGCGAAGGTCTCATGAACACTGAAGCTTTCTTT
CDR3aa: CASSYSIWQGLGEGLMNTEAFF

d_gene: NA
v_gene: TRBV5-6
j_gene: TRBJ2-5
abundance: NA
CDR3nt: TGTGCCAGCAGCCCAACTAGAAGCGAGACCCAGTACTTC
CDR3aa: CASSPTRSETQYF

d_gene: TRBD1
v_gene: TRBV13
j_gene: TRBJ2-5
abundance: NA
CDR3nt: TGTGCCAGCAGCTCCCAGGGGGCGGGCGAGACCCAGTACTTC
CDR3aa: CASSSQGAGETQYF

d_gene: NA
v_gene: TRBV12-3/TRBV12-4
j_gene: TRBJ1-2
abundance: NA
CDR3nt: TGTGCCAGCAGTCAACGGGAGGGGCGCGGGGGCTACACCTTC
CDR3aa: CASSQREGRGGYTF

d_gene: TRBD2
v_gene: TRBV12-3/TRBV12-4
j_gene: TRBJ2-5
abundance: NA
CDR3nt: TGTGCCAGCAGTGACGGACTAGCGCAAGAGACCCAGTACTTC
CDR3aa: CASSDGLAQETQYF

d_gene: NA
v_gene: TRBV6-5
j_gene: TRBJ2-3
abundance: NA
CDR3nt: TGTGCCAGCAGCCGCGGGGAGGCGGATACGCAGTATTTT
CDR3aa: CASSRGEADTQYF

d_gene: NA
v_gene: TRBV18
j_gene: TRBJ2-7
abundance: NA
CDR3nt: TGTGCCAGCTCACCAGCCGGGGGTGCAGGAGCCTACGAGCAGTACTTC
CDR3aa: CASSPAGGAGAYEQYF

d_gene: TRBD1
v_gene: TRBV28
j_gene: TRBJ1-5
abundance: NA
CDR3nt: TGTGCCAGCAGCGGGGACAGGGCCACCAATCAGCCCCAGCATTTT
CDR3aa: CASSGDRATNQPQHF